This T cell receptor (beta chain) was identified in a study of cytomegalovirus exposure and HLA in healthy donors. Findings and limits, study-wide: When a later analysis was performed, an Asian-associated ancestry cluster reportedly had fewer N-insertions than the approximately 680-donor mean. The study flagged fewer than 200 TCR beta chains as cytomegalovirus-associated.

Primers for the PCR totalled 60 Vbeta and 13 Jbeta. The table came from immunoSEQ multiplex PCR; TCRdb's copy has only in-frame clones and leaves some out. Among approximately 110,000 clones listed, 75% to 80% were seen once. Comment on this clone: What it recognizes is unknown.

The CDR3 is 14 amino acids. Germline-derived CDR1 and CDR2 are LNHDA and SQIVND (reference sequence). V shed 4 bases, J shed 6 bases, and the junction held 8 bases outside the gene matches. This TCR derives from a man aged 40-49 years in good health and CMV-seronegative. Sequenced: PBMCs. V is TRBV19 and J is TRBJ1-1; 7 nucleotides line up with TRBD1. CDR3 residues: CASSSRQGNSEAFF. The CDR3 coding sequence is TGTGCCAGTAGTAGTCGACAGGGTAACTCTGAAGCTTTCTTT.